What follows are 6 T cell receptor beta chains derived from one specimen sequenced in a study of T cells in localized non-small cell lung cancer (TCRdb year 2020). To prepare the library, the immunoSEQ multiplex PCR assay was applied. The immuneACCESS repertoire file appears here via TCRdb, limited to in-frame rearrangements. These files lack a portion of the clones; in checked studies, under half of the deficit traces to unresolved V genes, and the cause of the others is not known. The table for this sample lists roughly 15,000 clones; over 75% of them were counted only once. The ten largest clones represent under 35% of the sample. This specimen was peripheral blood, taken before any cancer treatment. These receptors all stem from a female donor older than 55 with stage III squamous cell lung carcinoma.

V is TRBV4-2 and J is TRBJ2-5, with D hard to call. The CDR3 extends over 15 amino acids. V lost 0 bases, J lost 2 bases, and 10 bases lay in between. From germline, CDR1 is LGHNA and CDR2 YNFKEQ. The CDR3 nucleotides read TGTGCCAGCAGCCAAGATTGGCCGAGTCAAGAGACCCAGTACTTC. It codes for CASSQDWPSQETQYF.

The chain links TRBV7-2 to TRBJ2-7; 8 bases map to TRBD2. V was pared by 1 base and J by 7 bases, with 9 bases of the junction left unmatched. This CDR3 has 15 amino acids. CDR1 and CDR2 from the germline V gene are SGHTA and FQGNSA. CDR3 loop: CASSLVLSGVWEQYF. The CDR3 coding sequence is TGTGCCAGCAGCTTAGTTCTTAGCGGGGTCTGGGAGCAGTACTTC.

The J gene is TRBJ2-1, the V gene TRBV5-1, with 11 nucleotides matching TRBD1. The J segment lost 5 bases and the V segment lost 4 bases, leaving 8 bases of the junction unmatched. Germline V gene lookup returns CDR1 SGHRS and CDR2 YFSETQ. The CDR3 runs 16 residues. CDR3 DNA sequence: TGCGCCAGCAGCATGGCTTTGGGACAGGGGGACAATGAGCAGTTCTTC. Residues: CASSMALGQGDNEQFF.

This clone appeared once. As DNA, the CDR3 is TGTGCCAGCACCCTACGGTGTTTGGTAGGGGAGACGAACACTGAAGCTTTCTTT. Protein product: CASTLRCLVGETNTEAFF. V is TRBV21-1 and J is TRBJ1-1. TRBV21-1 is marked as a pseudogene. The CDR3 loop spans 18 amino acids.

This clone has just one count. The chain links TRBV7-9 to TRBJ2-5; 7 positions match TRBD1. The CDR3 runs to 16 residues. CDR1 SEHNR and CDR2 FQNEAQ come from the germline V gene (reference sequence). V shed 1 base and J 3 bases; nucleotides not matched to a gene: 8. The CDR3 DNA reads TGTGCCAGCAGCTTAGTCGCCGGGCAGGGGGAAGAGACCCAGTACTTC. Its translation: CASSLVAGQGEETQYF.

The chain links TRBV14 to TRBJ2-7; D remains unclear. Trimming shortened V by 4 bases and J by 2 bases, and 12 bases separated the two germline ends. The CDR3 runs to 14 residues. Germline V gene lookup returns CDR1 SGHDN and CDR2 FVKESK. Here the CDR3 reads CASSLSRAAYEQYF. The CDR3 nucleotides are TGTGCCAGCAGCCTGAGCCGGGCAGCCTACGAGCAGTACTTC.